The 32 T cell receptor beta chains below all came from one sample that was sequenced in a study of response to subunit inactivated influenza vaccine. Each CDR3 protein is one row after TCRdb ran MiXCR on the RT-PCR reads. The sample lists fewer than 200,000 distinct CDR3 sequences, 7.5% to 10% seen once, with approximately 11% in the top ten. Specimen: non-naive T cells sorted from PBMCs, collected on the day of vaccination. All receptors come from a man in his fifties who received an inactivated influenza vaccine.

This clonotype was seen ten or more times. The CDR3 sequence is CASSYDSSGQFF. CDR3 DNA: TGTGCCAGCAGCTACGACTCCTCCGGGCAGTTCTTC. V is TRBV11-2 and J is TRBJ2-1, with D unresolved. From germline, CDR1 is SGHAT and CDR2 FQNNGV. The germline V and J ends were trimmed by 4 bases and 12 bases, with 13 bases remaining between them. CDR3 length: 12 residues. The full variable domain, in which reference TRBV11-2 and TRBJ2-1 provide the parts outside the CDR3, is EAGVAQSPRYKIIEKRQSVAFWCNPISGHATLYWYQQILGQGPKLLIQFQNNGVVDDSQLPKDRFSAERLKGVDSTLKIQPAKLEDSAVYLCASSYDSSGQFFGPGTRLTVL.

The rearrangement uses TRBV11-1 and TRBJ1-1, with D tentatively TRBD1 (6 bases). V lost 5 bases, J lost 6 bases, and 19 bases lay in between. Germline V CDR1 and CDR2: SGHAT, FQDESV (reference sequence). This CDR3 is built from 15 residues. The CDR3 loop is CASSDYRGGEAEAFF. The CDR3 DNA is TGTGCCAGCAGCGATTACCGAGGGGGGGAGGCTGAAGCTTTCTTT.

This chain connects TRBV4-3 to TRBJ2-3; weak D call: TRBD1 (6 bases). The V and J ends lost 4 bases and 6 bases respectively, with 23 bases between them. CDR3 size: 17 residues. Germline CDR1 LGHNA, CDR2 YSLEER. CDR3 in DNA: TGCGCCAGCAGCCCTGCGGTGACAGGACTCCCCCGGGATACGCAGTATTTT. This sequence encodes CASSPAVTGLPRDTQYF.

This clonotype was counted many times. The chain uses TRBV20-1 and TRBJ1-4; TRBD1 matches 8 bases. The CDR3 runs 15 residues. Germline CDR1 reads DFQATT; CDR2 reads SNEGSKA (reference sequence). Germline trimming cut 3 bases from V and 2 bases from J; bases unmatched to any gene: 5. The CDR3 DNA follows: TGCAGTGCTAGCGGACAGGGTGGGACTAATGAAAAACTGTTTTTT. Translated, it gives CSASGQGGTNEKLFF.

This clonotype turned up a few times. This chain links TRBV7-9 with TRBJ2-3; tentative D call: TRBD1 (5 bases). Germline lookup yields CDR1 SEHNR and CDR2 FQNEAQ (reference sequence). V gave up 2 bases and J gave up 2 bases, with 14 bases separating them. The CDR3 runs 16 residues. CDR3 sequence (DNA): TGTGCCAGCAGCTTAAGTAGGACACAACCCACAGATACGCAGTATTTT. It yields the protein CASSLSRTQPTDTQYF. Drawing the rest from reference TRBV7-9 and TRBJ2-3, the complete variable domain is DTGVSQNPRHKITKRGQNVTFRCDPISEHNRLYWYRQTLGQGPEFLTYFQNEAQLEKSRLLSDRFSAERPKGSFSTLEIQRTEQGDSAMYLCASSLSRTQPTDTQYFGPGTRLTVL.

The sample holds a few counts of this clonotype. This sequence joins TRBV28 and TRBJ2-1; the D gene is possibly TRBD2 (5 bases). CDR1 is MDHEN and CDR2 is SYDVKM in the germline V gene. The CDR3 sequence is 13 residues long. V lost 6 bases, J lost 6 bases, and 12 bases lay in between. CDR3 nucleotides: TGTGCCAGCAGCCCCTCCGCGGGCAATGAGCAGTTCTTC. This gives the protein CASSPSAGNEQFF.

This clonotype was counted many times. The chain combines TRBV28 with TRBJ2-1; possibly TRBD2 for D (6 bases). The CDR3 runs to 15 residues. V was trimmed by 4 bases and J by 4 bases, leaving 14 bases between them. CDR1 and CDR2 (germline): MDHEN, SYDVKM. CDR3 DNA: TGTGCCAGCAGTTACGGGAGAAGCTTTTACAATGAGCAGTTCTTC. This encodes CASSYGRSFYNEQFF.

This clonotype was observed a handful of times. V is TRBV12-3 or TRBV12-4 and J is TRBJ2-5; D is perhaps TRBD1 (6 bases). The CDR3 is 14 residues long. V dropped 6 bases and J dropped 5 bases, with 16 bases sitting between them. The CDR3 loop reads CASSITGPRETQYF. The CDR3 DNA follows: TGTGCCAGCAGCATTACAGGGCCACGGGAGACCCAGTACTTC.

The chain couples TRBV13 to TRBJ2-3, with 8 bases matching TRBD1. Germline assignment: CDR1 PRHDT and CDR2 FYEKMQ (reference sequence). The CDR3 has 16 amino acids. After removal of 1 base from V and 5 bases from J, the junction contained 8 bases not matched to a gene. For the CDR3, the DNA is TGTGCCAGCAGCTTAGCCCGGGACAGGCTCGGAGATACGCAGTATTTT. This encodes CASSLARDRLGDTQYF.

This clonotype was observed a handful of times. This chain uses TRBV20-1 with TRBJ2-1; 11 bases align to TRBD2. The CDR3 runs to 14 residues. J was trimmed by 7 bases and V by 6 bases; bases with no gene match: 8. Germline CDR1 DFQATT, CDR2 SNEGSKA (reference sequence). CDR3 DNA: TGCAGTGCGGTTAGCGGGGGGGGGCGGAATGAGCAGTTCTTC. This codes for CSAVSGGGRNEQFF.

The chain carries TRBV20-1 and TRBJ2-3; D is perhaps TRBD1 or TRBD2 (6 bases each). CDR1 and CDR2 (germline): DFQATT, SNEGSKA (reference sequence). Trimming took off 6 bases at V and 6 bases at J, with 16 bases between the two ends. The length of the CDR3 is 13 residues. The chain's CDR3 is CSARGPNRDTQYF. For the CDR3, the DNA is TGCAGTGCCCGGGGGCCCAATCGGGATACGCAGTATTTT.

The J gene is TRBJ1-1, the V gene TRBV18; 8 bases agree with TRBD1. Trimming cost V 2 bases and J 8 bases; bases outside gene matches: 4. The CDR3 length is 13 residues. Germline V CDR1 and CDR2: KGHSH, LQKENI. The CDR3 bases are TGTGCCAGCTCACCAGGACAGGGTGGCGAAGCTTTCTTT. Translation gives CASSPGQGGEAFF.

The chain is built from TRBV7-9 and TRBJ2-1; D uncertain. Germline-derived CDR1 and CDR2 are SEHNR and FQNEAQ (reference sequence). The CDR3 loop spans 16 amino acids. The V end was cut by 7 bases, the J end by 4 bases, with 20 bases between. The CDR3 DNA is TGTGCCAGCATACCTCAGGACGGCCATGTATACAATGAGCAGTTCTTC. Its protein product is CASIPQDGHVYNEQFF.

This clonotype has ten or more counts. J is TRBJ2-5 and V is TRBV9; no definite D call. The CDR3 extends over 14 amino acids. Germline V CDR1 and CDR2: SGDLS, YYNGEE. V lost 0 bases and J lost 0, with 6 bases in between. The chain's CDR3 is CASSVGVYQETQYF. The CDR3 nucleotides are TGTGCCAGCAGCGTAGGGGTATACCAAGAGACCCAGTACTTC.

The rearrangement joins TRBV12-3 or TRBV12-4 to TRBJ2-7; tentatively, D is TRBD1 or TRBD2 (5 bases each). V was cut by 6 bases and J by 4 bases, with 16 bases left in between. The CDR3 has 14 residues. CDR3 region: CASSHSGTFYEQYF. The CDR3 DNA follows: TGTGCCAGCAGCCATTCCGGGACCTTTTACGAGCAGTACTTC.

This clonotype was recorded many times. The chain couples TRBV7-9 to TRBJ2-1; no clear D. The CDR3 covers 13 residues. V was clipped by 3 bases and J by 15 bases, with 18 bases between them. Germline V gives CDR1 SEHNR, CDR2 FQNEAQ (reference sequence). The DNA for the CDR3 is TGTGCCAGCAGCTTGGGTCTGAAAGATTCTGGGTTCTTC. Translation: CASSLGLKDSGFF.

This clonotype was picked up a small number of times. The genes are TRBV29-1 and TRBJ1-6; 7 bases match TRBD1. Germline CDR1 and CDR2: SQVTM and ANQGSEA. The CDR3 runs to 15 residues. The J segment lost 5 bases and the V segment lost 5 bases, leaving 9 bases of the junction unmatched. CDR3 residues: CSVSMGDRNNSPLHF. For the CDR3, the DNA is TGCAGCGTTTCTATGGGGGACAGAAATAATTCACCCCTCCACTTT. Full variable domain (rest looked up from reference TRBV29-1 and TRBJ1-6): SAVISQKPSRDICQRGTSLTIQCQVDSQVTMMFWYRQQPGQSLTLIATANQGSEATYESGFVIDKFPISRPNLTFSTLTVSNMSPEDSSIYLCSVSMGDRNNSPLHFGNGTRLTVT.

In DNA form, the CDR3 reads TGTGCCAGCAGTTTAGTGAGGGTTGGCTACACCTTC. Protein: CASSLVRVGYTF. This chain links TRBV12-3 or TRBV12-4 with TRBJ1-2; D call uncertain. The CDR3 sequence is 12 residues long. Trimming shortened V by 1 base and J by 7 bases, and 7 bases separated the two germline ends.

This clonotype was seen ten or more times. The V and J genes are TRBV12-3 or TRBV12-4 and TRBJ2-1, with D possibly being TRBD2 (5 bases). The V gene lost 7 bases and the J gene lost 9 bases, with 16 bases spanning the gap. The CDR3 sequence is 13 residues long. CDR3 region: CASTPPGGGEQFF. The CDR3 bases are TGTGCCAGCACCCCCCCGGGCGGAGGTGAGCAGTTCTTC.

This rearrangement joins TRBV9 to TRBJ2-1; no definite D call. CDR1 SGDLS and CDR2 YYNGEE come from the germline V gene. This CDR3 comprises 13 residues. Trimming removed 0 bases from V and 3 bases from J, with 4 bases in between. The CDR3 reads CASSVGSYNEQFF. DNA for the CDR3: TGTGCCAGCAGCGTAGGCAGCTACAATGAGCAGTTCTTC.

This chain uses TRBV20-1 with TRBJ2-1, with 14 nucleotides matching TRBD2. The J segment lost 1 base and the V segment lost 4 bases, leaving 3 bases of the junction unmatched. Germline CDR1 is DFQATT and CDR2 is SNEGSKA (reference sequence). This CDR3 region has 16 residues. For the CDR3, the DNA is TGCAGTGCTAAGACTAGCGGGGGGGTGTCCTACAATGAGCAGTTCTTC. This translates into CSAKTSGGVSYNEQFF.

A few counts support this clonotype. The chain has TRBV7-8 and TRBJ1-1; no definite D call. The CDR3 totals 17 residues. CDR1 is SGHVS and CDR2 is FQNEAQ in the germline V gene. The ends were cut back, 5 bases at V and 1 base at J, with 20 bases in the middle. CDR3: CASSGGVGWQRNTEAFF. For the CDR3, the DNA is TGTGCCAGCAGCGGAGGCGTTGGGTGGCAGAGGAACACTGAAGCTTTCTTT.

This clonotype was detected a few times. The CDR3 loop reads CASSLVGLGYEQYF. CDR3 sequence (DNA): TGTGCCAGCAGCTTAGTAGGACTGGGCTACGAGCAGTACTTC. This chain connects TRBV7-2 to TRBJ2-7, with a possible D match to TRBD2 (5 bases). V dropped 1 base and J dropped 3 bases, with 10 bases sitting between them. Per germline, CDR1 SGHTA and CDR2 FQGNSA. This CDR3 region has 14 residues.

The rearrangement links TRBV12-3 or TRBV12-4 to TRBJ1-6; 10 bases fit TRBD1. Trimming at V came to 6 bases and at J to 10 bases, leaving 6 bases not matched to a gene. The CDR3 is 14 amino acids. CDR3 DNA: TGTGCCAGCAGCAAGACAGGGGGCCTCTCACCCCTCCACTTT. This encodes CASSKTGGLSPLHF.

V gene TRBV5-1 combines with J gene TRBJ1-4, with D possibly matching TRBD1 (5 bases). V gave up 2 bases and J gave up 6 bases, with 11 bases separating them. Germline lookup yields CDR1 SGHRS and CDR2 YFSETQ. This CDR3 spans 14 amino acids. The chain's CDR3 is CASSFRGADEKLFF. CDR3 DNA: TGCGCCAGCAGCTTTAGAGGGGCAGATGAAAAACTGTTTTTT.

The chain joins TRBV10-3 to TRBJ1-2; D might be TRBD1 (6 bases). Germline V gene lookup returns CDR1 ENHRY and CDR2 SYGVKD. The germline V and J ends were trimmed by 7 bases and 7 bases, with 7 bases remaining between them. This CDR3 has 10 amino acids. The CDR3 DNA follows: TGTGCCATCAAGACAGGTGGCTACACCTTC. Amino acid sequence: CAIKTGGYTF.

This clonotype showed up just a few times. J is TRBJ1-2 and V is TRBV9; D remains unclear. Trimming shortened V by 0 bases and J by 8 bases, and 14 bases separated the two germline ends. The CDR3 consists of 14 residues. CDR1 is SGDLS and CDR2 is YYNGEE in the germline V gene. In nucleotides, the CDR3 is TGTGCCAGCAGCGTAGCTACCGGGTTTGGAGGCTACACCTTC. Protein product: CASSVATGFGGYTF. Variable domain in full (rest from reference TRBV9 and TRBJ1-2): DSGVTQTPKHLITATGQRVTLRCSPRSGDLSVYWYQQSLDQGLQFLIQYYNGEERAKGNILERFSAQQFPDLHSELNLSSLELGDSALYFCASSVATGFGGYTFGSGTRLTVV.

This clonotype came up many times. The J gene is TRBJ1-5, the V gene TRBV4-3, with TRBD1 identical over 8 bases. CDR1 and CDR2 from the germline V gene are LGHNA and YSLEER. Germline trimming cut 2 bases from V and 5 bases from J; bases unmatched to any gene: 8. This CDR3 comprises 16 residues. Written as DNA, the CDR3 is TGCGCCAGCAGCCAAAACACCGGGACAGGATATCAGCCCCAGCATTTT. This codes for CASSQNTGTGYQPQHF.

This clonotype came up many times. The rearrangement uses TRBV12-3 or TRBV12-4 and TRBJ1-5; 9 bases are shared with TRBD1. The ends lost 2 bases at V and 2 bases at J; junction bases unmatched: 1. CDR3 length equals 15 residues. DNA of the CDR3: TGTGCCAGCAGTTTAACAGGGGGCGGCAATCAGCCCCAGCATTTT. This gives the protein CASSLTGGGNQPQHF.

This clonotype was detected many times. The V call is TRBV9, the J call TRBJ2-5; 7 positions agree with TRBD2. V shed 1 base and J 4 bases; nucleotides not matched to a gene: 7. Germline V gene lookup returns CDR1 SGDLS and CDR2 YYNGEE. CDR3 length: 15 residues. CDR3 coding DNA: TGTGCCAGCAGCGTATATGCGGGGGAACTAGAGACCCAGTACTTC. Protein sequence: CASSVYAGELETQYF.

V gene TRBV29-1 combines with J gene TRBJ2-7, with 7 bases matching TRBD1. This CDR3 region has 13 residues. Looked up from germline, CDR1 is SQVTM and CDR2 is ANQGSEA. V shed 6 bases, J shed 4 bases, and the junction held 9 bases outside the gene matches. The CDR3 spells CSVGKKQGYEQYF. As DNA, the CDR3 is TGCAGCGTGGGGAAAAAACAGGGGTACGAGCAGTACTTC.

In DNA, the CDR3 is TGCGCCAGCAGCCGGCTCGTCTCCCCTGAGTTCCCCCAGTTCTTC. Protein sequence: CASSRLVSPEFPQFF. J is TRBJ2-1 and V is TRBV4-1, with D hard to call. CDR3 length equals 15 residues. V shed 4 bases and J shed 13 bases, with 23 bases lying between them. Germline V gene data show CDR1 as MGHRA and CDR2 as YSYEKL.